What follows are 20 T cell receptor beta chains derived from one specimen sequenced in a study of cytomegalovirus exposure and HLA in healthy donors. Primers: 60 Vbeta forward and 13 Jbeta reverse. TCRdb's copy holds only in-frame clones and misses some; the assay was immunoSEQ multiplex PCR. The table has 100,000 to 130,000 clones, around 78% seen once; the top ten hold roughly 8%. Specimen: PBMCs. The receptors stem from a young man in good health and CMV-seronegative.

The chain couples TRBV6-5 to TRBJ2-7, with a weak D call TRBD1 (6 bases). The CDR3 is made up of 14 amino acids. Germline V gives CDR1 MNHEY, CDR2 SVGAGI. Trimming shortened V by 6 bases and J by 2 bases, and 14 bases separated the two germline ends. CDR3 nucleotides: TGTGCCAGCAGGATCGGGCAGGGGCCCTACGAGCAGTACTTC. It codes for CASRIGQGPYEQYF.

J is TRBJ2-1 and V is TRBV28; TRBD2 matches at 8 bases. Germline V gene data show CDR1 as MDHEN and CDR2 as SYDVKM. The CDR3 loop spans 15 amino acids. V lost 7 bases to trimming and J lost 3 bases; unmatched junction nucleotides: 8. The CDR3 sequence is CASNPPTSVYNEQFF. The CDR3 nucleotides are TGTGCCAGCAATCCCCCGACTAGCGTCTACAATGAGCAGTTCTTC.

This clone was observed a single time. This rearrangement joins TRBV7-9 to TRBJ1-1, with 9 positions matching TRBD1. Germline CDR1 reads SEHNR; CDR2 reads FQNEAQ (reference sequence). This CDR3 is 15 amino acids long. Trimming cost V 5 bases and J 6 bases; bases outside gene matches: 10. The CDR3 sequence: CASSKTGGTAAEAFF. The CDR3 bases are TGTGCCAGCAGCAAGACAGGGGGTACAGCAGCTGAAGCTTTCTTT.

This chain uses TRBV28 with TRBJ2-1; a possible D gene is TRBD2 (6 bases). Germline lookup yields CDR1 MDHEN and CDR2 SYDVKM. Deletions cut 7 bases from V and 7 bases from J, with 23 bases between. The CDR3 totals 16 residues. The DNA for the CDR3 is TGTGCCAGCACCCCGTCCGGGCGGGGCGGTGGGAATGAGCAGTTCTTC. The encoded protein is CASTPSGRGGGNEQFF.

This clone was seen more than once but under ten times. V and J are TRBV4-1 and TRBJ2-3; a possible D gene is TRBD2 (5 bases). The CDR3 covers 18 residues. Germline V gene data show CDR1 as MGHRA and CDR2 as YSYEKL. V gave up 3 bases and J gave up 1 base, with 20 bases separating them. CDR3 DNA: TGCGCCAGCAGCCAGAATTCAATCCGGCTAGCCCGCACAGATACGCAGTATTTT. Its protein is CASSQNSIRLARTDTQYF.

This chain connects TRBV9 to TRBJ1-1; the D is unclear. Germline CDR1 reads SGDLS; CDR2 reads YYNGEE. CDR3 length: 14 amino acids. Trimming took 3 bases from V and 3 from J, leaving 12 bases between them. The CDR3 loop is CASSGGGFDTEAFF. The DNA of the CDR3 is TGTGCCAGCAGCGGGGGAGGGTTTGACACTGAAGCTTTCTTT.

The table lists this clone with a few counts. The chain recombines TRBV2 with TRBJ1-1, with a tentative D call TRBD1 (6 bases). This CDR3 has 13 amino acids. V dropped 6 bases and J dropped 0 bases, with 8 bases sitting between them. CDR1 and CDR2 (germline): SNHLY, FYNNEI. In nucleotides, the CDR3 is TGTGCCAGCAGGGACAGTTTGAACACTGAAGCTTTCTTT. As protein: CASRDSLNTEAFF.

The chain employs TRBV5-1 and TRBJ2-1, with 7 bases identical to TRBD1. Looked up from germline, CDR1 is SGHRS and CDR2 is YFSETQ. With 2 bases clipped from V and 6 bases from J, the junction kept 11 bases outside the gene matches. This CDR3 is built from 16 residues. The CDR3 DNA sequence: TGCGCCAGCAGCTTTCCCCAACAGGGGAAGGTCAATGAGCAGTTCTTC. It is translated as CASSFPQQGKVNEQFF.

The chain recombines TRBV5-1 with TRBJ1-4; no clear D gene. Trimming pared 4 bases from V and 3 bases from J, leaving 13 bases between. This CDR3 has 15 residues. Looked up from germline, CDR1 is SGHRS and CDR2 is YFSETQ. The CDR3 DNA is TGCGCCAGCAGCCGGCTGCCCGGGGCTAATGAAAAACTGTTTTTT. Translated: CASSRLPGANEKLFF.

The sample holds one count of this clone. CDR3 residues: CASSSDTYNEQFF. The CDR3 DNA follows: TGTGCCAGCAGCTCGGACACCTACAATGAGCAGTTCTTC. V usage is TRBV7-3 and J usage is TRBJ2-1; tentatively, D is TRBD1 (5 bases). Trimming took 4 bases from V and 2 from J, leaving 6 bases between them. Germline CDR1 reads SGHTA; CDR2 reads FQGTGA. CDR3 length: 13 amino acids.

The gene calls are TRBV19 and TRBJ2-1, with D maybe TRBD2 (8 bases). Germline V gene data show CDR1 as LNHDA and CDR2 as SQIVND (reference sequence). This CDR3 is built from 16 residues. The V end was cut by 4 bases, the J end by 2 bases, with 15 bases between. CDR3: CASSKGAGGPYNEQFF. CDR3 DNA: TGTGCCAGTAGTAAGGGGGCGGGAGGCCCCTACAATGAGCAGTTCTTC.

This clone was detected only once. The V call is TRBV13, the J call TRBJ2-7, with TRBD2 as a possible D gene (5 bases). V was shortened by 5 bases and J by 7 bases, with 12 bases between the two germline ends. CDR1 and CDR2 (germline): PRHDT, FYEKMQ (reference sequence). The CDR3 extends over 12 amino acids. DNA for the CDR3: TGTGCCAGCAGCCGCCCCGAGGGAGAGCAGTACTTC. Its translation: CASSRPEGEQYF.

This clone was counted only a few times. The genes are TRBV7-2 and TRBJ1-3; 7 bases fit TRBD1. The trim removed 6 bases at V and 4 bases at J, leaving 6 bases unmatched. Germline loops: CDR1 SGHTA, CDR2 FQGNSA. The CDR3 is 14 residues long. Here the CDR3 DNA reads TGTGCCAGCAGTCCCCGGGACAGCGGAAACACCATATATTTT. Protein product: CASSPRDSGNTIYF.

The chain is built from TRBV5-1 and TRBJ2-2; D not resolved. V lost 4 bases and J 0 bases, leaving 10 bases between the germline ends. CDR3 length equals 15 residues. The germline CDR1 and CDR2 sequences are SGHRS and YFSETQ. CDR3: CASSPYRANTGELFF. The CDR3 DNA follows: TGCGCCAGCAGCCCTTATCGGGCGAACACCGGGGAGCTGTTTTTT. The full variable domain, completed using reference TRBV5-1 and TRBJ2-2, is KAGVTQTPRYLIKTRGQQVTLSCSPISGHRSVSWYQQTPGQGLQFLFEYFSETQRNKGNFPGRFSGRQFSNSRSEMNVSTLELGDSALYLCASSPYRANTGELFFGEGSRLTVL.

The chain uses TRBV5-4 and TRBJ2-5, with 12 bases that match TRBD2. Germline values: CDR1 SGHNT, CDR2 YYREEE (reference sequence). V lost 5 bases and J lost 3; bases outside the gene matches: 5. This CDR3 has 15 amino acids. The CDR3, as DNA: TGTGCCAGCAGTCGTGCTAGCGGGGGGGAAGAGACCCAGTACTTC. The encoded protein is CASSRASGGEETQYF. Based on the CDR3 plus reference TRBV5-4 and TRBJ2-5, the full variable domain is ETGVTQSPTHLIKTRGQQVTLRCSSQSGHNTVSWYQQALGQGPQFIFQYYREEENGRGNFPPRFSGLQFPNYSSELNVNALELDDSALYLCASSRASGGEETQYFGPGTRLLVL.

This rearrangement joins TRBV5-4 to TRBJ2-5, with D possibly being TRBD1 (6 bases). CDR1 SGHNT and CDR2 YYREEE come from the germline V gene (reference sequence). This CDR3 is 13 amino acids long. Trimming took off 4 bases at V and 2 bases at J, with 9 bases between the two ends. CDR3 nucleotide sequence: TGTGCCAGCAGCCGGGACAAACAAGAGACCCAGTACTTC. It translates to CASSRDKQETQYF.

The CDR3: CASSQTGGSTDTQYF. The CDR3 coding sequence is TGTGCCAGCAGCCAAACAGGGGGCAGCACAGATACGCAGTATTTT. The genes are TRBV7-9 and TRBJ2-3; TRBD1 agrees at 9 bases. The J segment lost 0 bases and the V segment lost 5 bases, leaving 3 bases of the junction unmatched. From germline, CDR1 is SEHNR and CDR2 FQNEAQ (reference sequence). CDR3 length: 15 residues.

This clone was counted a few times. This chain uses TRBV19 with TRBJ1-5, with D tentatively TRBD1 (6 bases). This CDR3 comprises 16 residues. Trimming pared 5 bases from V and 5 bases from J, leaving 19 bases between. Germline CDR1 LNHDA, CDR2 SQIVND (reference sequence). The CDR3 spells CASSAGQQGLYQPQHF. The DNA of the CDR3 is TGTGCCAGTAGTGCCGGTCAACAGGGCCTCTATCAGCCCCAGCATTTT.

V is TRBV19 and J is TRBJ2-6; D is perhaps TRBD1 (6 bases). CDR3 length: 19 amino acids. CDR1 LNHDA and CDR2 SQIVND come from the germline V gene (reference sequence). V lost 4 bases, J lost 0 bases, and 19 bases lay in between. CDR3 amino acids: CASSTLYRDPDSGANVLTF. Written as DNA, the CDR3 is TGTGCCAGTAGTACTCTCTACAGGGACCCCGACTCTGGGGCCAACGTCCTGACTTTC.

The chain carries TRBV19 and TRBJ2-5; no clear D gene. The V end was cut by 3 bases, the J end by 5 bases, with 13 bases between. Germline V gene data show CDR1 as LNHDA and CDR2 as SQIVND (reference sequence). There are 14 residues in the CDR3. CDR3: CASSMVVDRETQYF. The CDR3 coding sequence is TGTGCCAGTAGTATGGTAGTAGATCGGGAGACCCAGTACTTC.